One and the same sample provided the 12 T cell receptor beta chains below, sequenced in a study of cytomegalovirus exposure and HLA in healthy donors. The PCR used 60 Vbeta and 13 Jbeta primers. Libraries were prepared by immunoSEQ multiplex PCR; TCRdb keeps only in-frame clonotypes and omits some of them. This repertoire shows about 87,000 clones, under 80% found once; its top ten account for 20% to 25%. Sequencing was carried out using PBMCs. These receptors originate from a man aged 25-45 years in good health and CMV-seropositive.

The V gene is TRBV23-1, the J gene TRBJ2-7, with D possibly being TRBD1 (7 bases). TRBV23-1 is assigned to the ORF class and has an uncertain function. Trimming left V 6 bases short and J 8 bases short, with 17 bases between. The CDR3 is 13 residues long. CDR3 DNA: TGCGCCAGCAGGGAGGGGGCAACTTCCAAGCAGTACTTC. This codes for CASREGATSKQYF.

The V and J genes are TRBV5-4 and TRBJ2-2; D may be TRBD2 (6 bases). This CDR3 spans 16 amino acids. From germline, CDR1 is SGHNT and CDR2 YYREEE (reference sequence). V dropped 4 bases and J dropped 6 bases, with 19 bases sitting between them. The CDR3 coding sequence is TGTGCCAGCAGCGAGCGGAGGACTACGATTCCCGGGGAGCTGTTTTTT. This gives the protein CASSERRTTIPGELFF.

The chain is built from TRBV13 and TRBJ2-7; 9 bases are shared with TRBD1. The germline gives CDR1 PRHDT, CDR2 FYEKMQ (reference sequence). The V gene end was trimmed by 4 bases and the J gene end by 6 bases; junction bases not matched to a gene: 1. This CDR3 comprises 12 residues. CDR3 nucleotide sequence: TGTGCCAGCAGCTCGACAGGGGGCGAGCAGTACTTC. Translated: CASSSTGGEQYF.

This rearrangement joins TRBV7-2 to TRBJ1-5, with D unresolved. CDR1 is SGHTA and CDR2 is FQGNSA in the germline V gene. This CDR3 contains 12 residues. V shed 3 bases and J shed 9 bases, with 9 bases lying between them. The CDR3 nucleotides are TGTGCCAGCAGCTTCCAAGCTCGGCCCCAGCATTTT. This translates into CASSFQARPQHF. The variable domain in full, with the rest retrieved from reference TRBV7-2 and TRBJ1-5, is GAGVSQSPSNKVTEKGKDVELRCDPISGHTALYWYRQSLGQGLEFLIYFQGNSAPDKSGLPSDRFSAERTGGSVSTLTIQRTQQEDSAVYLCASSFQARPQHFGDGTRLSIL.

A word on this clone: Other nucleotide sequences in the sample specify the same CDR3. J is TRBJ2-7 and V is TRBV7-9; unclear D gene. CDR1 and CDR2 (germline): SEHNR, FQNEAQ (reference sequence). The ends were cut back, 5 bases at V and 0 bases at J, with 2 bases in the middle. The CDR3 loop spans 11 amino acids. The CDR3 spells CASSLSYEQYF. The CDR3 DNA follows: TGTGCCAGCAGCCTCTCCTACGAGCAGTACTTC.

The rearrangement uses TRBV4-1 and TRBJ2-1; 12 bases are shared with TRBD2. V was clipped by 4 bases and J by 3 bases; unmatched bases: 4. The CDR3 spans 16 residues. Germline V gene lookup returns CDR1 MGHRA and CDR2 YSYEKL. CDR3 residues: CASSRLAGERYNEQFF. The CDR3 DNA follows: TGCGCCAGCAGCCGACTAGCGGGAGAACGCTACAATGAGCAGTTCTTC.

This chain links TRBV11-1 with TRBJ2-7; D perhaps matches TRBD1 (5 bases). Germline V gives CDR1 SGHAT, CDR2 FQDESV (reference sequence). Trimming removed 2 bases at V and 1 base at J, with 9 bases between. The CDR3 runs 14 residues. CDR3 DNA: TGTGCCAGCAGCTTAACCGACAGTTCCTACGAGCAGTACTTC. Protein: CASSLTDSSYEQYF.

This clone turned up a few times. V gene TRBV14 combines with J gene TRBJ2-7; tentatively, D is TRBD2 (6 bases). The CDR3 is 12 amino acids. Trimming removed 6 bases at V and 6 bases at J, with 12 bases between. Per germline, CDR1 SGHDN and CDR2 FVKESK. The CDR3 nucleotides are TGTGCCAGCAGTTTGGGACTTCTCGAGCAGTACTTC. This gives the protein CASSLGLLEQYF. Based on the CDR3 plus reference TRBV14 and TRBJ2-7, the full variable domain is EAGVTQFPSHSVIEKGQTVTLRCDPISGHDNLYWYRRVMGKEIKFLLHFVKESKQDESGMPNNRFLAERTGGTYSTLKVQPAELEDSGVYFCASSLGLLEQYFGPGTRLTVT.

The V gene is TRBV7-9, the J gene TRBJ1-1; TRBD1 agrees at 10 bases. The germline V gene has CDR1 SEHNR and CDR2 FQNEAQ (reference sequence). J lost 6 bases, V lost 5 bases, and 6 bases had no gene match. The CDR3 contains 14 residues. The CDR3 sequence: CASSRGQGIAEAFF. The CDR3 DNA is TGTGCCAGCAGCCGGGGACAGGGGATCGCTGAAGCTTTCTTT.

This rearrangement joins TRBV4-3 to TRBJ1-1, with D unresolved. Germline loops: CDR1 LGHNA, CDR2 YSLEER. The CDR3 length is 14 residues. V was pared by 0 bases and J by 0 bases, with 5 bases between. CDR3 in DNA: TGCGCCAGCAGCCAAGATGTAGTGAACACTGAAGCTTTCTTT. Protein product: CASSQDVVNTEAFF.

The gene calls are TRBV7-8 and TRBJ2-2, with 8 bases that match TRBD1. Germline CDR1 and CDR2: SGHVS and FQNEAQ. This CDR3 comprises 15 residues. V trimming: 8 bases; J trimming: 4 bases; junction bases outside the gene matches: 9. CDR3 DNA: TGTGCCAGCTCAACCCGCAGGGGGCTCACCGGGGAGCTGTTTTTT. Translating gives CASSTRRGLTGELFF.

J is TRBJ1-1 and V is TRBV7-2; D uncertain. The V end was cut by 5 bases, the J end by 5 bases, with 12 bases between. CDR1 is SGHTA and CDR2 is FQGNSA in the germline V gene. CDR3 size: 13 residues. CDR3 nucleotide sequence: TGTGCCAGCAGCCTAACGACACCTACTGAAGCTTTCTTT. Translating it yields CASSLTTPTEAFF.